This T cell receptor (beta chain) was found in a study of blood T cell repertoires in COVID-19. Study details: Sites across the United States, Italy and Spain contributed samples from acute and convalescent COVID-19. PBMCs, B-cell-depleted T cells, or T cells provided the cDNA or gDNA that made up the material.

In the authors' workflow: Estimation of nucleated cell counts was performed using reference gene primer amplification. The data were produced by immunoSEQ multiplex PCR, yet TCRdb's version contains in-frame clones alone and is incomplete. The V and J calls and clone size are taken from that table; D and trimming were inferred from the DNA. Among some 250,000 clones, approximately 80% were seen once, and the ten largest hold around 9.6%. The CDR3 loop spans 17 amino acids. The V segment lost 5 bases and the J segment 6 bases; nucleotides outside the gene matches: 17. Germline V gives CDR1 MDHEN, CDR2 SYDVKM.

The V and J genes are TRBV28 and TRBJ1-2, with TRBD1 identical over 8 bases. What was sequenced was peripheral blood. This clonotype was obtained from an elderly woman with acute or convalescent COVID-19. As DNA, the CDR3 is TGTGCCAGCAGTCGGCCCGGAATAGGGCAGGGGGCGCATGGCTACACCTTC. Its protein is CASSRPGIGQGAHGYTF.